This entry is about one TCR beta chain. The antigen this receptor binds is unknown. The record has no base qualities; no much larger clone is one base away. CDR1 is given as SNHLY and CDR2 as FYNNEI, both from the germline V gene. Including the terminal cysteine and phenylalanine, the CDR3 comprises 14 residues. Just CDR3 DNA is preserved here, 42 bases in frame from base 1. Clipping removes 4 bases from V and 8 bases from J, with 6 as the unmatched junction base count. Donors were 35 to 40 systemically healthy Caucasian individuals from Russia aged roughly 6 to 90 years. Approximately 9.7 milliliters of peripheral blood were drawn from each donor into EDTA-treated Vacutainer tubes. Ficoll-Paque density-gradient centrifugation was used to isolate PBMCs, with at least 6 million per sample. Total RNA was extracted from PBMCs with Trizol reagent, with at least 5 micrograms obtained per sample. The percentages of naive CD45RAhigh/CD27high T cells were determined by flow cytometry on a PBMC aliquot from every donor.

The library was made by 5' RACE. The sample was run on an Illumina HiSeq 2500. A second PCR of roughly 7 to 11 cycles was performed with a sample-barcoded 5' primer and a J-beta primer mix. A template-switch 5' adaptor carrying 12 random nucleotides introduced a unique molecular identifier onto each TCR beta cDNA molecule. Each sample yielded at least 2.5 million CDR3-containing paired-end reads. The Mint cDNA synthesis kit, primed by a TRBC-specific oligonucleotide, was used to synthesize first-strand cDNA from all RNA. Following uracil-DNA glycosylase treatment, all cDNA underwent a first 18-cycle PCR with the universal primers M1SS and BC2_uni_R. The published analysis was carried out like this. For normalization, 1 million high-quality reads were randomly selected from each sample, with every read carrying a distinct molecular identifier. Instead of being binned into consensus sequences, reads that shared molecular identifiers were thrown out. MiTCR, with a Q25 quality threshold and the strictest error-elimination algorithm, was used for CDR3 identification, clonotype clustering and error correction. A nonparametric unseen species model using Euler transformation provided a lower-bound estimate of total TCR beta diversity. The raw public reads went through TCRdb reprocessing: fastp at Q25, MiXCR clone calling, in-frame beta chains kept. Duplicate CDR3 protein sequences are folded into a single record with the most common DNA and genes. It is TCRdb's table, rather than the study itself, that gives the V and J calls and clone size. The sample contains 550,000 to 600,000 distinct CDR3 sequences, more than 45% of them found a single time. Together, the top ten hold about 22% of the sample.

This specimen belongs to a study of blood T cells in healthy people across ages (dated by TCRdb to the mid-2010s). Broadly, across the study: Template switching captured roughly one uniquely barcoded TCR beta cDNA molecule per two T cells in model experiments. The donors were divided into four age groups: young (average around 16 years), middle-aged (almost 40), aged (roughly 66) and long-lived (roughly 82). To avoid experimental bias, donors of different ages were distributed randomly across sequencing lanes. For two donors (one aged 18 to 30 and one aged 80 or older), the study analyzed two additional independent replicas of 1 million unique cDNA reads from the same blood draw. Using deep sequencing normalized with unique cDNA molecular identifiers, the study measured how TCR beta repertoire diversity changes with age. Points the paper makes about the study in general: As age increased, observed TCR beta diversity per million T cells dropped in a roughly linear way, and a significant reduction was already evident by age about 40. Total diversity estimates from one million sequenced T cells were considered lower bounds and underestimates. Because donor CMV infection status was unknown, age-related changes in expanded clonotypes were potentially confounded. Observed TCR beta diversity correlated strongly with the percentage of naive T cells measured by flow cytometry. Since profiling was done on bulk unsorted PBMCs, naive and antigen-experienced compartments could not be conclusively compared. Compared with the aged group, the long-lived group had more naive CD4+ T cells, fewer expanded clones and increased TCR diversity, suggesting age selection.

In this chain, TRBV2 is recombined with TRBJ1-4, and TRBD1 matches 8 of the central bases. The material sequenced was blood. This TCR was recovered from an elderly man in good health. CDR3 sequence: CASSVGTGLEKLFF. The nucleotides are TGTGCCAGCAGTGTGGGGACAGGACTAGAAAAACTGTTTTTT. The reference TRBV2 and TRBJ1-4 proteins fill in what lies around the CDR3, so the full variable domain reads EPEVTQTPSHQVTQMGQEVILRCVPISNHLYFYWYRQILGQKVEFLVSFYNNEISEKSEIFDDQFSVERPDGSNFTLKIRSTKLEDSAMYFCASSVGTGLEKLFFGSGTQLSVL.